This is a list of T cell receptor beta chains from one sample in a study of T cell responses to AZD1222 COVID-19 vaccine. Only in-frame clones appear in the TCRdb table, and some are missing; sequencing was by immunoSEQ multiplex PCR. The profile shows 150,000 to 200,000 clones, 80% to 95% of them singletons. The sequencing here drew on peripheral blood, taken on day 0 of AZD1222 vaccination. The receptor set was obtained from an adult in good health. Each CDR3 is given with its conserved first and last residue. The D gene is left open where the match is weak. Clone size is given for some rows only: seen once, a few or many times, or a class if the clone is expanded.

D: -; J: TRBJ2-4; size: -; V: TRBV12-3/TRBV12-4; DNA: TGTGCCAGCAGTCCGAGAGAAGGGGGTATTCAGTACTTC; CDR3: CASSPREGGIQYF
D: TRBD1; J: TRBJ1-1; size: -; V: TRBV6-5; DNA: TGTGCCAGCAGTTTTGACAGGGAAGACACTGAAGCTTTCTTT; CDR3: CASSFDREDTEAFF
D: TRBD1; J: TRBJ2-7; size: -; V: TRBV4-3; DNA: TGCGCCAGCAGTCGGACAGGGGGTGACGAGCAGTACTTC; CDR3: CASSRTGGDEQYF
D: TRBD2; J: TRBJ2-1; size: -; V: TRBV6-5; DNA: TGTGCCAGCAGTTACTCTTTCATGGGGGGGTTGAATGAGCAGTTCTTC; CDR3: CASSYSFMGGLNEQFF
D: -; J: TRBJ1-2; size: once; V: TRBV16; DNA: TGTGCCAGCAGCCAATCTAGGACCGAATATGGCTACACCTTC; CDR3: CASSQSRTEYGYTF
D: -; J: TRBJ2-7; size: -; V: TRBV2; DNA: TGTGCCAGCAGTGAGGGGGGGCGTTCTTCCGAGCAGTACTTC; CDR3: CASSEGGRSSEQYF
D: -; J: TRBJ1-5; size: -; V: TRBV7-9; DNA: TGTGCCAGCAGCTTACTCGGGACAAGGGGTCAGCCCCAGCATTTT; CDR3: CASSLLGTRGQPQHF
D: TRBD1; J: TRBJ2-7; size: -; V: TRBV13; DNA: TGTGCCAGCAGCGCCGGGACAGGGACTTGGGAGCAGTACTTC; CDR3: CASSAGTGTWEQYF
D: TRBD1; J: TRBJ1-2; size: -; V: TRBV14; DNA: TGTGCCAGCAGCCCTAGGACAGGGAGTGGCTACACCTTC; CDR3: CASSPRTGSGYTF
D: -; J: TRBJ1-1; size: -; V: TRBV5-1; DNA: TGCGCCAGCAGCTTGGGGTTCCCAGGGAACACTGAAGCTTTCTTT; CDR3: CASSLGFPGNTEAFF
D: -; J: TRBJ1-3; size: -; V: TRBV7-8; DNA: TGTGCCAGCAGCTCCGGTAGGCAGAACTCTGGAAACACCATATATTTT; CDR3: CASSSGRQNSGNTIYF
D: TRBD1; J: TRBJ1-4; size: -; V: TRBV5-5; DNA: TGTGCCAGCAGCTCTACGGGACAGGCCGGCGAAAAACTGTTTTTT; CDR3: CASSSTGQAGEKLFF
D: -; J: TRBJ1-4; size: -; V: TRBV24-1; DNA: TGTGCCACCAGTGATTCTGGGGCAACTAATGAAAAACTGTTTTTT; CDR3: CATSDSGATNEKLFF
D: -; J: TRBJ1-5; size: -; V: TRBV11-2; DNA: TGTGCCAGCAGCTTCGCGGTAGGGGCCAATCAGCCCCAGCATTTT; CDR3: CASSFAVGANQPQHF
D: TRBD1; J: TRBJ1-4; size: -; V: TRBV7-6; DNA: TGTGCCAGCAGCTCAGGGACAGGGGGATTTGAAAAACTGTTTTTT; CDR3: CASSSGTGGFEKLFF
D: -; J: TRBJ1-2; size: -; V: TRBV6-5; DNA: TGTGCCACCCAGGGTTTTGGAATTCATGGCTACACCTTC; CDR3: CATQGFGIHGYTF
D: TRBD2; J: TRBJ2-7; size: -; V: TRBV3-1/TRBV3-2; DNA: TGTGCCAGCAGCGGAGGGACTAGCGGGAGAGGCGAGCAGTACTTC; CDR3: CASSGGTSGRGEQYF
D: TRBD1; J: TRBJ1-3; size: once; V: TRBV7-2; DNA: TGTGCCAGCAGCGGATGGACAGGGTCGGGAAACACCATATATTTT; CDR3: CASSGWTGSGNTIYF
D: -; J: TRBJ2-6; size: -; V: TRBV21-1; DNA: TGTGCCAGCAGCAAAGTCGGCAAAGGTTTATACTCTGGGGCCAACGTCCTGACTTTC; CDR3: CASSKVGKGLYSGANVLTF
D: TRBD1; J: TRBJ2-7; size: -; V: TRBV11-2; DNA: TGTGCCAGCAGCGTGGGACAGGGGGGCTACGAGCAGTACTTC; CDR3: CASSVGQGGYEQYF
D: -; J: TRBJ2-7; size: -; V: TRBV2; DNA: TGTGCCAGCAGTGAGGGACTTCTCGCCTACGAGCAGTACTTC; CDR3: CASSEGLLAYEQYF
D: -; J: TRBJ2-7; size: -; V: TRBV6-5; DNA: TGTGCCAGCAGTTACAGCCCAGCCAGCTACGAGCAGTACTTC; CDR3: CASSYSPASYEQYF
D: -; J: TRBJ2-1; size: -; V: TRBV3-1/TRBV3-2; DNA: TGTGCCAGCAGCCAAGATGTGGGGGTTTACAATGAGCAGTTCTTC; CDR3: CASSQDVGVYNEQFF
D: -; J: TRBJ1-1; size: -; V: TRBV14; DNA: TGTGCCAGCAGCCAAGACCTCAGGGGCAGTGGCGCTTTCTTT; CDR3: CASSQDLRGSGAFF
D: TRBD1; J: TRBJ1-6; size: -; V: TRBV19; DNA: TGTGCCAGTAGAGGGACAGGATATAATTCACCCCTCCACTTT; CDR3: CASRGTGYNSPLHF
D: TRBD1; J: TRBJ1-3; size: once; V: TRBV7-7; DNA: TGTGCCAGCAGCCAGGGACAGGGCCCTCTCGACACCATATATTTT; CDR3: CASSQGQGPLDTIYF